Sequencing of this TCR beta chain was carried out in a study of vaccination and CD4 T cells after COVID-19. General observations from the study: The great majority, 304 of 307 vaccine-specific clones, proved spike mono-reactive in convalescent patients.

As concerns this clonotype: The antigen remains unidentified.

CDR3 length: 14 residues. The ends lost 6 bases at V and 10 bases at J; junction bases unmatched: 7. Treatment noted: approximately 10-day PBMC culture with coronavirus spike peptide pools or control peptides (ViraFEST assay). Cultured CD4+ T cell DNA was sequenced using the Oncomine TCR Beta short-read assay. TCRdb re-analysed the PCR reads in MiXCR, keeping a single row per CDR3 protein. The profile covers under 30,000 distinct CDR3 sequences, with 67% appearing a single time and roughly a fifth taken by the ten largest. Sequencing used CD4+ T cells from blood, cultured in vitro, obtained after SARS-CoV-2 vaccination. V gene TRBV12-3 or TRBV12-4 combines with J gene TRBJ1-6, with TRBD1 matching 9 bases. This TCR derives from a human donor who received a COVID-19 vaccine. CDR3 loop: CASRRTGEGSPLHF. In DNA form, the CDR3 reads TGTGCCAGCAGAAGGACAGGGGAAGGGTCACCCCTCCACTTT.